This TCR beta chain emerged from a study of blood T cell repertoires in COVID-19. Study summary: Italy, Spain and the United States were the sources of the convalescent and acute COVID-19 samples. T cells, B-cell-depleted T cells, or PBMCs provided the cDNA or gDNA that served as material.

In the original workflow: Estimation of nucleated cell counts relied on the amplification of reference gene primers. The protocol was immunoSEQ multiplex PCR, while the TCRdb copy is restricted to in-frame clones and leaves out a portion. V and J calls and clone size are those listed in that table; D and trimming were worked out from the DNA. The sample carries about 110,000 clones, about three quarters recorded once. This clone was recorded a few times. Within the sample, other DNA sequences also encode this same CDR3. In germline, CDR1 is SGHTA, CDR2 FQGNSA. The trim removed 3 bases at V and 5 bases at J, leaving 1 base unmatched. The CDR3 length is 13 residues.

V is TRBV7-2 and J is TRBJ1-5, with 7 bases that match TRBD1. The origin of this receptor is a human donor in a cohort sampled during active or convalescent COVID-19. Material: peripheral blood. The CDR3 DNA sequence: TGTGCCAGCAGCTTCGACAGGGATCAGCCCCAGCATTTT. It encodes CASSFDRDQPQHF.